This T cell receptor (beta chain) appears in the sequencing data of a study of T cells expressing NK-cell markers. The CDR3 extends over 15 amino acids. Germline CDR1 is SGHDT and CDR2 is YYEEEE. No DNA is given; TCRdb re-called the 5' RACE reads and lists each CDR3 protein once. This table lists 350,000 to 400,000 distinct CDR3 sequences. The material sequenced was blood T cells: a sorted CD56 or NKG2C T cell subset, CD4+ or CD8+ T cells, or bulk PBMC T cells (not recorded which). The origin of this receptor is a woman between 45 and 65 years old in good health. This chain links TRBV5-6 with TRBJ2-7; TCRdb calls TRBD1, which cannot be checked without DNA. This CDR3 reads CASSPWTGGQYEQYF.